The 3 T cell receptor beta chains listed next were all sequenced from one sample in a study of human T cells and chemical hapten exposure. Total RNA was isolated from unfractionated whole blood. The library tagged each cDNA molecule with unique molecular identifiers. Each CDR3 protein gets one entry after TCRdb re-called the reads with MiXCR. In the table there are about 120,000 distinct CDR3 sequences, 8.5% of which are singletons. Sequencing was done on a sample of whole blood. These receptors were collected from a human donor in good health. Some clones in this sample may be carry-over from other donors' samples.

The sample holds many counts of this clonotype. The rearrangement links TRBV7-2 to TRBJ1-2; D is perhaps TRBD1 (5 bases). Germline loops: CDR1 SGHTA, CDR2 FQGNSA. This CDR3 is built from 14 residues. V was pared by 6 bases and J by 5 bases, with 16 bases between. In nucleotides, the CDR3 is TGTGCCAGCAGGACGTCGGCAGGGTCTTATGGCTACACCTTC. As protein: CASRTSAGSYGYTF.

The genes are TRBV20-1 and TRBJ2-1; 11 bases line up with TRBD2. Germline V gives CDR1 DFQATT, CDR2 SNEGSKA (reference sequence). The CDR3 totals 14 residues. Losses at the gene ends were 2 bases for V and 6 bases for J; bases not matched to a gene: 3. The DNA of the CDR3 is TGCAGTGCTAGAACAGGACTAGCGGGCAATGAGCAGTTCTTC. As protein: CSARTGLAGNEQFF.

The chain carries TRBV5-1 and TRBJ1-1, with TRBD1 identical over 8 bases. In germline, CDR1 is SGHRS, CDR2 YFSETQ. Trimming cost V 4 bases and J 2 bases; bases outside gene matches: 10. The CDR3 sequence is 16 residues long. The CDR3 is CASSRTGREFNTEAFF. DNA of the CDR3: TGCGCCAGCAGCCGGACAGGGAGGGAATTTAACACTGAAGCTTTCTTT.